Detailed here is one TCR beta chain. These data come from a study of radiotherapy plus CTLA-4 blockade in lung cancer. The data were produced by immunoSEQ multiplex PCR, yet TCRdb's version contains in-frame clones alone and is incomplete. The table records 35,000 to 40,000 clones, roughly 85% of them present only once. The sequencing used peripheral blood, collected from a patient treated with radiotherapy plus ipilimumab. The TCR comes from a human donor with non-small cell lung cancer who had stable disease on radiotherapy plus ipilimumab.

CDR3 sequence reads: CAWRARVGEKLFF. CDR3 in DNA: TGTGCCTGGAGGGCCCGGGTCGGTGAAAAACTGTTTTTT. This sequence joins TRBV30 and TRBJ1-4; no reliable D call. CDR1 is GTSNPN, CDR2 SVGIG, per germline (reference sequence). Trimming pared 3 bases from V and 7 bases from J, leaving 12 bases between. The CDR3 loop spans 13 amino acids.